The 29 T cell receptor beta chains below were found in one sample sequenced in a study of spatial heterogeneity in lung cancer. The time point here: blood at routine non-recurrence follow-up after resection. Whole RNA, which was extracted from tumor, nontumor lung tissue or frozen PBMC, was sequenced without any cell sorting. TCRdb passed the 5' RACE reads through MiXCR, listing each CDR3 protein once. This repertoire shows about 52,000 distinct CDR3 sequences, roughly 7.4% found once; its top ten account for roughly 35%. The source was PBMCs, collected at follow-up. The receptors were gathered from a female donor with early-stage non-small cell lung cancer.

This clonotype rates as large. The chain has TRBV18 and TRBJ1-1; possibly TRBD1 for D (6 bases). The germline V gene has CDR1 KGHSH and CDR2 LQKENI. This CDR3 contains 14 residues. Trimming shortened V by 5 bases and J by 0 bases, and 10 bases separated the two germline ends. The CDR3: CASSSGTMNTEAFF. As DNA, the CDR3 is TGTGCCAGCTCATCAGGGACAATGAACACTGAAGCTTTCTTT. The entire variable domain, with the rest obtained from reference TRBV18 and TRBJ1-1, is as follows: NAGVMQNPRHLVRRRGQEARLRCSPMKGHSHVYWYRQLPEEGLKFMVYLQKENIIDESGMPKERFSAEFPKEGPSILRIQQVVRGDSAAYFCASSSGTMNTEAFFGQGTRLTVV.

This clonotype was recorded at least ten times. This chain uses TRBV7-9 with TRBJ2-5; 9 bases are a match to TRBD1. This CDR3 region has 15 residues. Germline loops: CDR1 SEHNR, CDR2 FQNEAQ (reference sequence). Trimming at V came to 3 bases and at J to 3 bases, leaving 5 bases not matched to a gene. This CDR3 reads CASSLGTGREETQYF. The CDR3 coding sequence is TGTGCCAGCAGCTTGGGGACAGGGCGAGAAGAGACCCAGTACTTC.

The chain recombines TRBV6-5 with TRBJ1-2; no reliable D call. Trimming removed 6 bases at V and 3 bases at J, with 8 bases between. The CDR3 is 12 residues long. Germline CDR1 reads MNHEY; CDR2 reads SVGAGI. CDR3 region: CASSSSYYGYTF. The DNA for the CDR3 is TGTGCCAGCAGCAGCTCCTACTATGGCTACACCTTC.

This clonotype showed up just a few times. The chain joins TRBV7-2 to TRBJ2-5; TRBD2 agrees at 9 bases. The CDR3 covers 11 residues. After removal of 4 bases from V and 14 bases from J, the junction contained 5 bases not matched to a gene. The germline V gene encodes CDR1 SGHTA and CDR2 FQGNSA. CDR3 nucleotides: TGTGCCAGCAGCTCGGGACTAGCTAATTACTTC. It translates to CASSSGLANYF.

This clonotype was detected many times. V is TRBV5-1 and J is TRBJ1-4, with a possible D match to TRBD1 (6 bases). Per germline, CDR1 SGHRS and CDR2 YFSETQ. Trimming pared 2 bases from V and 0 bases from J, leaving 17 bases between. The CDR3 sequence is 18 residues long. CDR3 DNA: TGCGCCAGCAGCTTACCCGCGGGGGCCCCCGCAACTAATGAAAAACTGTTTTTT. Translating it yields CASSLPAGAPATNEKLFF.

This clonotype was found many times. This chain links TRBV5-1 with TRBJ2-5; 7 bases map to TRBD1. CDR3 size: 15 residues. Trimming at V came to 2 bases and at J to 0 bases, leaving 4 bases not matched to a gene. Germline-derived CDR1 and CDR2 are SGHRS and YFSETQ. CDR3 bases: TGCGCCAGCAGCTTCCCAGGGGGAGACCAAGAGACCCAGTACTTC. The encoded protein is CASSFPGGDQETQYF.

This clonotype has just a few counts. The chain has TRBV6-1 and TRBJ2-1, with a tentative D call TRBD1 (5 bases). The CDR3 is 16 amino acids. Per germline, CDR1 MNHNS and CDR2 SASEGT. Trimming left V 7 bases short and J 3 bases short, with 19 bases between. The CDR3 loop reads CASKRQHHGDYNEQFF. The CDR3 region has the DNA TGTGCCAGCAAGCGACAGCATCATGGAGACTACAATGAGCAGTTCTTC.

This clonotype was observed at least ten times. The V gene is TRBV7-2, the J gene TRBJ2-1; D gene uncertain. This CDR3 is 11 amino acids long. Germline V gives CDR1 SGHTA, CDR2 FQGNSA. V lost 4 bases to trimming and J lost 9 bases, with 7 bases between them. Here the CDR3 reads CASSSVIEQFF. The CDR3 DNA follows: TGTGCCAGCAGCTCGGTGATTGAGCAGTTCTTC.

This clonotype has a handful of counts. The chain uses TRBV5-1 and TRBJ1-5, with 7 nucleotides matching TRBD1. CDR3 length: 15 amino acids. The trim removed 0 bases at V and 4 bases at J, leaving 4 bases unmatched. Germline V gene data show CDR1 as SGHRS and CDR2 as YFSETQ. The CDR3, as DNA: TGCGCCAGCAGCTTGGGGGACAGCCTAAATCAGCCCCAGCATTTT. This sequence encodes CASSLGDSLNQPQHF.

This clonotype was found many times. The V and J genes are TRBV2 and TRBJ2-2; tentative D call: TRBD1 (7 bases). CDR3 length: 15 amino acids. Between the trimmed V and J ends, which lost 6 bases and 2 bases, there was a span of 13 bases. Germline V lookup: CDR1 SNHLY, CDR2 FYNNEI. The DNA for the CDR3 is TGTGCCAGCAGGAGACAGGGAGGTAACACCGGGGAGCTGTTTTTT. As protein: CASRRQGGNTGELFF.

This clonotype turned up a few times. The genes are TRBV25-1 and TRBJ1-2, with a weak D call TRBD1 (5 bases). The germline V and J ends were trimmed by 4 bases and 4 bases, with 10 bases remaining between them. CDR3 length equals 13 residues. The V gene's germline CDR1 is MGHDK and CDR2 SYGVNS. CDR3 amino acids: CASSGGRGYGYTF. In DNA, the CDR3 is TGTGCCAGCAGTGGGGGACGGGGCTATGGCTACACCTTC.

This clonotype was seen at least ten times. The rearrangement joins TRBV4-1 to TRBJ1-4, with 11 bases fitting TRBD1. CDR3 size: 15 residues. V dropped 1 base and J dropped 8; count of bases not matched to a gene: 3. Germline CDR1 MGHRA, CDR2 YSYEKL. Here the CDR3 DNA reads TGCGCCAGCAGCCAAGCCGGGACAGGGGGGGAAAAACTGTTTTTT. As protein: CASSQAGTGGEKLFF.

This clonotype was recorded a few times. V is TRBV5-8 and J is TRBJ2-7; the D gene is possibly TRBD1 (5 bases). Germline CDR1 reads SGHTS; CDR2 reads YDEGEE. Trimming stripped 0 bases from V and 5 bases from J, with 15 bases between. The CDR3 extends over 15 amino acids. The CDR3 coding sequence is TGTGCCAGCAGCTTGGTAGGGGTTGGCGGAGACGAGCAGTACTTC. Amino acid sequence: CASSLVGVGGDEQYF.

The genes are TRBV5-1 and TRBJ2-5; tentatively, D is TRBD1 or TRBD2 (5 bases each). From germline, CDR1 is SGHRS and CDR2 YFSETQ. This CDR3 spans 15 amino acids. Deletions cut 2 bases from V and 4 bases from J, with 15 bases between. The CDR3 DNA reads TGCGCCAGCAGCTTTAGCTCGGGACCATCAGAGACCCAGTACTTC. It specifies CASSFSSGPSETQYF.

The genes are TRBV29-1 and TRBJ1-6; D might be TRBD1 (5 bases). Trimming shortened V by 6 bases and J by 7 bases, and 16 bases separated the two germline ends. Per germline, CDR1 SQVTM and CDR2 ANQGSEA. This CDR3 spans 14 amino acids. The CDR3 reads CSVREPGENSPLHF. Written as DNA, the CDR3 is TGCAGCGTCCGAGAGCCGGGGGAAAATTCACCCCTCCACTTT.

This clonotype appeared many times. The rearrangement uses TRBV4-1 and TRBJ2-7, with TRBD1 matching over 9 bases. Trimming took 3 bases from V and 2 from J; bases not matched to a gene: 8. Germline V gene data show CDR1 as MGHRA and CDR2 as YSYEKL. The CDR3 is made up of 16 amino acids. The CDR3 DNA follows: TGCGCCAGCAGCCACCGAATTGGACAGGGGACCTACGAGCAGTACTTC. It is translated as CASSHRIGQGTYEQYF.

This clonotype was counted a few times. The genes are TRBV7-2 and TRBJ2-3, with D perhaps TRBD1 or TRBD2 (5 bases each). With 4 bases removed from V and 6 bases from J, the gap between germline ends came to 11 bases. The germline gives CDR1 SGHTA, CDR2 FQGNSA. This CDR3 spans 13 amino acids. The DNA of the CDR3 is TGTGCCAGCAGCTCAGGCTGGGGGGATACGCAGTATTTT. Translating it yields CASSSGWGDTQYF.

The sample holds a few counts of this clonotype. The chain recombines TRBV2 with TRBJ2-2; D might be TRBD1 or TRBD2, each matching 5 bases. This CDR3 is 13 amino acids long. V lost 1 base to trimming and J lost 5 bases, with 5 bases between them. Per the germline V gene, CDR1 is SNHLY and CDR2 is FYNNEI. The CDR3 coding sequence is TGTGCCAGCAGTGAAGGGGGGACCGGGGAGCTGTTTTTT. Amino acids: CASSEGGTGELFF.

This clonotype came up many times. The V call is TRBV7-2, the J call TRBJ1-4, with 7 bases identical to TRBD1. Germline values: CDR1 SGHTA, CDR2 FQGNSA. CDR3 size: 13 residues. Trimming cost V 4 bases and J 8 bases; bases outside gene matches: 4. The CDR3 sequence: CASSSRDREKLFF. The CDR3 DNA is TGTGCCAGCAGCTCCCGGGACAGAGAAAAACTGTTTTTT. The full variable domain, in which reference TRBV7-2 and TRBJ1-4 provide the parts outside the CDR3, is GAGVSQSPSNKVTEKGKDVELRCDPISGHTALYWYRQSLGQGLEFLIYFQGNSAPDKSGLPSDRFSAERTGGSVSTLTIQRTQQEDSAVYLCASSSRDREKLFFGSGTQLSVL.

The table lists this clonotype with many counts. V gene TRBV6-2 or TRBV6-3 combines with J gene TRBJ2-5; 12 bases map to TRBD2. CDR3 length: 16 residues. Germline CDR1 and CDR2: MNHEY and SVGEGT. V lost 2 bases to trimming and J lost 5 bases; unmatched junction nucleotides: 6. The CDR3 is CASSYAAGTSGETQYF. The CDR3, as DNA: TGTGCCAGCAGTTACGCCGCCGGGACTAGCGGGGAGACCCAGTACTTC.

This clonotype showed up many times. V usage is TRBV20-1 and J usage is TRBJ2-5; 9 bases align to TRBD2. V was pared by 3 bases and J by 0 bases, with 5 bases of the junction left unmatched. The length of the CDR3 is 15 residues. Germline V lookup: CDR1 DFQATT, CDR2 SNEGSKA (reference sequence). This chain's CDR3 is CSARMPSGDQETQYF. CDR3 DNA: TGCAGTGCTAGGATGCCTAGCGGGGACCAAGAGACCCAGTACTTC.

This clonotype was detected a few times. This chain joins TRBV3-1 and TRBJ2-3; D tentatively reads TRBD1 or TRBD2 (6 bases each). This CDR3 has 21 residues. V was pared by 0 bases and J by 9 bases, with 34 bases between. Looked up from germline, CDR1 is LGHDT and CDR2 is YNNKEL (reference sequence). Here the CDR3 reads CASSQDTPKAVGGPPLGTQYF. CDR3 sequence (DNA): TGTGCCAGCAGCCAAGATACCCCAAAAGCAGTCGGGGGCCCCCCTCTGGGGACGCAGTATTTT.

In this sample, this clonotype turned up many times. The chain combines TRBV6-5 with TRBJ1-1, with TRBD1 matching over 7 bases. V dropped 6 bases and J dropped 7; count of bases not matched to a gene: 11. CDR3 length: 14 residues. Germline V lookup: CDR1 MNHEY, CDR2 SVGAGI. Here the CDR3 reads CASRLLGQSNEAFF. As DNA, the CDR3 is TGTGCCAGCAGACTCCTGGGACAGTCAAATGAAGCTTTCTTT.

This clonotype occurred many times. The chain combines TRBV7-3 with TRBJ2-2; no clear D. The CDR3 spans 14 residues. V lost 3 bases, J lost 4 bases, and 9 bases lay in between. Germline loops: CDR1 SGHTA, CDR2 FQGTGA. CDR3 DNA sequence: TGTGCCAGCAGCTTGGACCCTTTCACCGGGGAGCTGTTTTTT. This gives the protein CASSLDPFTGELFF. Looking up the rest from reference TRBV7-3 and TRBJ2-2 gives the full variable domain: GAGVSQTPSNKVTEKGKYVELRCDPISGHTALYWYRQSLGQGPEFLIYFQGTGAADDSGLPNDRFFAVRPEGSVSTLKIQRTERGDSAVYLCASSLDPFTGELFFGEGSRLTVL.

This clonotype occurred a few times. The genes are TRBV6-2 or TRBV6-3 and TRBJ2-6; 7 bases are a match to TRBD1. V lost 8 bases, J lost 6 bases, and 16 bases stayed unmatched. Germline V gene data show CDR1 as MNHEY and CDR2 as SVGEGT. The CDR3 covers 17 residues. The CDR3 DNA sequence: TGTGCCAGCGAGGGTGGGACAGCGGATTGGAAGGCCAACGTCCTGACTTTC. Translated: CASEGGTADWKANVLTF.

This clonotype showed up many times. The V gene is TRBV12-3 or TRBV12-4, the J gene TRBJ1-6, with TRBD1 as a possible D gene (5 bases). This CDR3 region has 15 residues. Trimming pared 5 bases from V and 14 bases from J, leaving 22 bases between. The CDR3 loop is CASSARQGPGRSLHF. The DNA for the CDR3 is TGTGCCAGCAGTGCGCGGCAGGGCCCAGGGAGGTCCCTCCACTTT.

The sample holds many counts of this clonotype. The CDR3 DNA sequence: TGCAGCGTTACCGGACTAGCCTCAGAGACCCAGTACTTC. It translates to CSVTGLASETQYF. This chain links TRBV29-1 with TRBJ2-5; 8 bases map to TRBD2. The CDR3 extends over 13 amino acids. The junction had 6 bases not matched to a gene; V was cut back by 5 bases and J by 4 bases. Per the germline V gene, CDR1 is SQVTM and CDR2 is ANQGSEA.

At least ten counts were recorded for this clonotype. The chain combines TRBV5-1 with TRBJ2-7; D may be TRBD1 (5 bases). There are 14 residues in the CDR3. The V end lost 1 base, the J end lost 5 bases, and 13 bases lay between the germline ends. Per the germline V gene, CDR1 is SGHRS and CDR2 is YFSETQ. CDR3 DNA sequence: TGCGCCAGCAGCTTGTCCCCAGGGCCCCACGAGCAGTACTTC. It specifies CASSLSPGPHEQYF.

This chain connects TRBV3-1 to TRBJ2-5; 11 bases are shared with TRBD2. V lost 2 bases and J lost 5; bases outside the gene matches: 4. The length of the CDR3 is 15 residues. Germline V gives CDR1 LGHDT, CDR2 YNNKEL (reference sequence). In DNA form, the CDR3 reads TGTGCCAGCAGCCAATGGACTAGCGGGTCGGAGACCCAGTACTTC. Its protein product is CASSQWTSGSETQYF.